The 32 T cell receptor beta chains given below trace back to one sample, sequenced in a study of T cell responses to AZD1222 COVID-19 vaccine. Clones were read by immunoSEQ multiplex PCR, and TCRdb kept only the in-frame ones, dropping some. Of about 120,000 clones detected, roughly 89% appear once; the ten largest clones hold around 12%. Here the sequenced sample was peripheral blood, taken on day 0 of AZD1222 vaccination. Source of these receptors: an adult in good health.

As to this clone: Additional DNA sequences in this sample encode the identical CDR3. The V and J genes are TRBV28 and TRBJ1-5; weak D call: TRBD1 (5 bases). The germline V and J ends were trimmed by 7 bases and 1 base, with 5 bases remaining between them. Germline-derived CDR1 and CDR2 are MDHEN and SYDVKM. The CDR3 spans 12 residues. The CDR3 region is CASTGSNQPQHF. The CDR3 coding sequence is TGTGCCAGCACAGGGAGCAATCAGCCCCAGCATTTT. Based on the CDR3 plus reference TRBV28 and TRBJ1-5, the full variable domain is DVKVTQSSRYLVKRTGEKVFLECVQDMDHENMFWYRQDPGLGLRLIYFSYDVKMKEKGDIPEGYSVSREKKERFSLILESASTNQTSMYLCASTGSNQPQHFGDGTRLSIL.

The J gene is TRBJ2-3, the V gene TRBV29-1; no reliable D call. Germline assignment: CDR1 SQVTM and CDR2 ANQGSEA. This CDR3 region has 12 residues. V lost 3 bases to trimming and J lost 4 bases, with 8 bases between them. CDR3 nucleotides: TGCAGCGTTGAGGACGGGCCAGATACGCAGTATTTT. As protein: CSVEDGPDTQYF.

The CDR3 region is CASSNPTPRSNQPQHF. In DNA, the CDR3 is TGTGCCAGTAGTAACCCGACCCCCCGTAGCAATCAGCCCCAGCATTTT. The chain carries TRBV19 and TRBJ1-5; D remains ambiguous. The CDR3 consists of 16 residues. The V and J ends lost 4 bases and 0 bases respectively, with 13 bases between them. The germline V gene encodes CDR1 LNHDA and CDR2 SQIVND (reference sequence).

This clone was counted many times. The J gene is TRBJ2-1, the V gene TRBV4-1, with 10 bases fitting TRBD2. The trim removed 4 bases at V and 10 bases at J, leaving 4 bases unmatched. Germline CDR1 and CDR2: MGHRA and YSYEKL. The CDR3 runs 13 residues. Here the CDR3 reads CASSLILAGEQFF. For the CDR3, the DNA is TGCGCCAGCAGCCTTATACTAGCGGGAGAGCAGTTCTTC.

The chain recombines TRBV2 with TRBJ2-5, with D perhaps matching TRBD2 (6 bases). Trimming stripped 8 bases from V and 4 bases from J, with 14 bases between. Germline lookup yields CDR1 SNHLY and CDR2 FYNNEI. The CDR3 has 13 amino acids. The CDR3 DNA is TGTGCCAGCGGGGCGGGACTTCCAGAGACCCAGTACTTC. Translation: CASGAGLPETQYF.

This rearrangement joins TRBV5-1 to TRBJ2-7, with 7 bases identical to TRBD1. Trimming cost V 0 bases and J 3 bases; bases outside gene matches: 3. The germline CDR1 and CDR2 sequences are SGHRS and YFSETQ. This CDR3 spans 14 amino acids. The CDR3 loop is CASSLGGGGYEQYF. CDR3 bases: TGCGCCAGCAGCTTGGGAGGGGGCGGCTACGAGCAGTACTTC. The variable domain in full, with the rest retrieved from reference TRBV5-1 and TRBJ2-7, is KAGVTQTPRYLIKTRGQQVTLSCSPISGHRSVSWYQQTPGQGLQFLFEYFSETQRNKGNFPGRFSGRQFSNSRSEMNVSTLELGDSALYLCASSLGGGGYEQYFGPGTRLTVT.

In DNA, the CDR3 is TGTGCCATCAGTGAGTCGGGGGGAAATCAGCCCCAGCATTTT. Its translation: CAISESGGNQPQHF. The J gene is TRBJ1-5, the V gene TRBV10-3; D possibly corresponds to TRBD1 (5 bases). V was cut by 0 bases and J by 4 bases, with 7 bases left in between. The CDR3 loop spans 14 amino acids. Germline CDR1 is ENHRY and CDR2 is SYGVKD.

This sequence joins TRBV19 and TRBJ2-3; 8 bases align to TRBD2. From germline, CDR1 is LNHDA and CDR2 SQIVND (reference sequence). After removal of 2 bases from V and 2 bases from J, the junction contained 3 bases not matched to a gene. The CDR3 is 15 amino acids. The CDR3 sequence is CASSITGGNTDTQYF. In nucleotides, the CDR3 is TGTGCCAGTAGTATAACGGGGGGGAACACAGATACGCAGTATTTT.

The DNA for the CDR3 is TGCGCCAGCAGCCGGACAGAGAGGGGGTCCGAGCAGTACTTC. It specifies CASSRTERGSEQYF. The chain combines TRBV5-1 with TRBJ2-7; D possibly corresponds to TRBD1 (6 bases). The CDR3 covers 14 residues. The germline V and J ends were trimmed by 4 bases and 6 bases, with 17 bases remaining between them. The germline V gene encodes CDR1 SGHRS and CDR2 YFSETQ.

This clone was seen a few times. The rearrangement joins TRBV28 to TRBJ1-5; D is ambiguous. This CDR3 has 14 amino acids. Germline assignment: CDR1 MDHEN and CDR2 SYDVKM. Trimming took 7 bases from V and 2 from J, leaving 12 bases between them. The CDR3 is CASKQERGNQPQHF. The CDR3 DNA reads as TGTGCCAGCAAGCAGGAGAGAGGCAATCAGCCCCAGCATTTT.

The chain is built from TRBV7-8 and TRBJ1-5, with unresolved D. Germline-derived CDR1 and CDR2 are SGHVS and FQNEAQ. Trimming removed 5 bases at V and 2 bases at J, with 13 bases between. The CDR3 sequence is 15 residues long. This CDR3 reads CASSVYTGRNQPQHF. In nucleotides, the CDR3 is TGTGCCAGCAGCGTATACACTGGTCGCAATCAGCCCCAGCATTTT.

This clone was found a few times. The rearrangement uses TRBV5-1 and TRBJ2-7; D remains unclear. This CDR3 comprises 13 residues. Germline-derived CDR1 and CDR2 are SGHRS and YFSETQ. The germline V and J ends were trimmed by 3 bases and 0 bases, with 7 bases remaining between them. CDR3 loop: CASSSPDSYEQYF. Written as DNA, the CDR3 is TGCGCCAGCAGCTCCCCAGACTCCTACGAGCAGTACTTC.

This clone appeared once. The chain employs TRBV24-1 and TRBJ2-1; D remains unclear. Per the germline V gene, CDR1 is KGHDR and CDR2 is SFDVKD. Trimming cost V 3 bases and J 4 bases, with 9 bases left between them. This CDR3 has 14 amino acids. CDR3 sequence reads: CATSDSRIYNEQFF. CDR3 nucleotides: TGTGCCACCAGTGATAGCCGTATTTACAATGAGCAGTTCTTC.

The chain carries TRBV21-1 and TRBJ1-1. TRBV21-1 has pseudogene status. The CDR3 loop spans 15 amino acids. The CDR3 DNA is TGTGCCAGCAGCAAAGCTAGGCGGGGACACACTGAAGCTTTCTTT. As protein: CASSKARRGHTEAFF.

This chain joins TRBV19 and TRBJ2-7; no reliable D call. The germline V and J ends were trimmed by 3 bases and 3 bases, with 12 bases remaining between them. CDR3 size: 14 residues. CDR1 LNHDA and CDR2 SQIVND come from the germline V gene (reference sequence). DNA of the CDR3: TGTGCCAGTAGTATGGGCATGGCCAACTACGAGCAGTACTTC. Encoded protein: CASSMGMANYEQYF.

The gene calls are TRBV4-3 and TRBJ1-6; D call uncertain. Germline V gene data show CDR1 as LGHNA and CDR2 as YSLEER. The CDR3 covers 13 residues. The V and J ends lost 0 bases and 9 bases respectively, with 6 bases between them. The CDR3 nucleotides are TGCGCCAGCAGCCAAGATACCGGTTCACCCCTCCACTTT. It codes for CASSQDTGSPLHF.

This chain links TRBV28 with TRBJ1-5; D is undetermined. Per the germline V gene, CDR1 is MDHEN and CDR2 is SYDVKM. The CDR3 contains 12 residues. V shed 7 bases and J shed 4 bases, with 8 bases lying between them. The CDR3 nucleotides are TGTGCCAGCATGGTGGGGAATCAGCCCCAGCATTTT. Amino acids: CASMVGNQPQHF.

The genes are TRBV5-1 and TRBJ1-1; 9 bases match TRBD1. J lost 5 bases, V lost 4 bases, and 9 bases had no gene match. Germline loops: CDR1 SGHRS, CDR2 YFSETQ. This CDR3 region has 15 residues. The DNA for the CDR3 is TGCGCCAGCAGCATAGAACAGGGGGCAGGGACTGAAGCTTTCTTT. As protein: CASSIEQGAGTEAFF.

The rearrangement uses TRBV28 and TRBJ1-2; tentative D call: TRBD1 (5 bases). V gave up 5 bases and J gave up 7 bases, with 20 bases separating them. Germline V gene data show CDR1 as MDHEN and CDR2 as SYDVKM. CDR3 length: 15 residues. CDR3 in amino acids: CASSRQLSRVGGYTF. CDR3 nucleotide sequence: TGTGCCAGCAGTCGCCAGCTGAGCAGGGTGGGTGGCTACACCTTC.

This clone has a single count. The gene calls are TRBV2 and TRBJ2-1; 7 positions match TRBD1. CDR3 length: 15 residues. The germline CDR1 and CDR2 sequences are SNHLY and FYNNEI. The ends lost 5 bases at V and 0 bases at J; junction bases unmatched: 4. The CDR3 region is CASSSGDSSYNEQFF. The CDR3 DNA reads as TGTGCCAGCAGTTCAGGGGACAGCTCCTACAATGAGCAGTTCTTC.

The chain couples TRBV21-1 to TRBJ2-3; TRBD2 is the table's D call, not checked against the DNA. TRBV21-1 is a known pseudogene. The CDR3 loop spans 18 amino acids. The CDR3 loop reads CASSKRVGMDQGTDTQYF. In DNA form, the CDR3 reads TGTGCCAGCAGCAAGAGGGTGGGAATGGACCAAGGCACAGATACGCAGTATTTT.

The genes are TRBV24-1 and TRBJ1-5, with 10 positions matching TRBD1. This CDR3 is 15 amino acids long. The junction had 5 bases not matched to a gene; V was cut back by 4 bases and J by 6 bases. CDR1 KGHDR and CDR2 SFDVKD come from the germline V gene. This CDR3 reads CATSETGTGAQPQHF. CDR3 coding DNA: TGTGCCACCAGTGAAACCGGGACAGGGGCTCAGCCCCAGCATTTT.

The V gene is TRBV7-2, the J gene TRBJ2-6, with D unresolved. The CDR3 totals 15 residues. The V gene's germline CDR1 is SGHTA and CDR2 FQGNSA. V was trimmed by 5 bases and J by 0 bases, leaving 8 bases between them. CDR3 region: CASSIDHSGANVLTF. The CDR3 DNA follows: TGTGCCAGCAGCATAGATCACTCTGGGGCCAACGTCCTGACTTTC. Variable domain in full (rest from reference TRBV7-2 and TRBJ2-6): GAGVSQSPSNKVTEKGKDVELRCDPISGHTALYWYRQSLGQGLEFLIYFQGNSAPDKSGLPSDRFSAERTGGSVSTLTIQRTQQEDSAVYLCASSIDHSGANVLTFGAGSRLTVL.

The CDR3 region is CASSPLGREDTGELFF. Here the CDR3 DNA reads TGTGCCAGCAGCCCATTAGGACGGGAAGACACCGGGGAGCTGTTTTTT. This chain joins TRBV5-6 and TRBJ2-2, with TRBD2 as a possible D gene (5 bases). The CDR3 has 16 amino acids. The ends were cut back, 4 bases at V and 3 bases at J, with 16 bases in the middle. The germline gives CDR1 SGHDT, CDR2 YYEEEE.

The genes are TRBV6-1 and TRBJ1-2; the match to TRBD1 covers 7 bases. Looked up from germline, CDR1 is MNHNS and CDR2 is SASEGT. The CDR3 loop spans 14 amino acids. The trim removed 10 bases at V and 4 bases at J, leaving 12 bases unmatched. CDR3 region: CAILTRDSGYGYTF. CDR3 sequence (DNA): TGTGCCATCCTGACGCGGGACAGCGGCTATGGCTACACCTTC.

The chain couples TRBV24-1 to TRBJ2-2; 10 bases match TRBD1. The CDR3 extends over 16 amino acids. V lost 3 bases, J lost 5 bases, and 5 bases stayed unmatched. Germline V gives CDR1 KGHDR, CDR2 SFDVKD. The CDR3 nucleotides read TGTGCCACCAGTGATCTGGGACAGGGGAGGACCGGGGAGCTGTTTTTT. Translated: CATSDLGQGRTGELFF.

J is TRBJ1-2 and V is TRBV6-2 or TRBV6-3; tentative D call: TRBD1 (6 bases). V was shortened by 0 bases and J by 5 bases, with 13 bases between the two germline ends. The CDR3 is made up of 15 amino acids. In germline, CDR1 is MNHEY, CDR2 SVGEGT. The CDR3 protein is CASSYSLQGPYGYTF. The CDR3 bases are TGTGCCAGCAGTTACTCGCTACAGGGCCCATATGGCTACACCTTC.

CDR3 loop: CASTMGGAGTDTQYF. CDR3 nucleotide sequence: TGTGCCAGTACCATGGGGGGGGCAGGCACAGATACGCAGTATTTT. The chain employs TRBV19 and TRBJ2-3; maybe TRBD2 (7 bases). CDR1 is LNHDA, CDR2 SQIVND, per germline (reference sequence). The CDR3 runs 15 residues. With 7 bases removed from V and 1 base from J, the gap between germline ends came to 15 bases.

This clone was recorded a few times. This sequence joins TRBV3-1 (or the pseudogene TRBV3-2) and TRBJ1-5; TRBD1 matches at 8 bases. The junction had 5 bases not matched to a gene; V was cut back by 4 bases and J by 6 bases. This CDR3 spans 14 amino acids. From germline, CDR1 is LGHDT and CDR2 YNNKEL (reference sequence). This chain's CDR3 is CASSPRQGSQPQHF. The CDR3 nucleotides are TGTGCCAGCAGCCCGCGACAGGGGAGTCAGCCCCAGCATTTT.

V is TRBV5-6 and J is TRBJ2-1; no reliable D call. V lost 4 bases, J lost 5 bases, and 16 bases lay in between. Per germline, CDR1 SGHDT and CDR2 YYEEEE. The CDR3 runs 15 residues. The DNA of the CDR3 is TGTGCCAGCAGCCTCGGCTGGGCGCGGAACAATGAGCAGTTCTTC. Encoded protein: CASSLGWARNNEQFF.

This CDR3 is CASTDRPPSGNTIYF. The DNA of the CDR3 is TGTGCCAGCACTGACAGGCCCCCCTCTGGAAACACCATATATTTT. The chain carries TRBV2 and TRBJ1-3; possibly TRBD1 for D (6 bases). The V and J ends lost 7 bases and 0 bases respectively, with 13 bases between them. The CDR3 runs 15 residues. Germline V CDR1 and CDR2: SNHLY, FYNNEI. The full variable domain, rest sourced from reference TRBV2 and TRBJ1-3, is EPEVTQTPSHQVTQMGQEVILRCVPISNHLYFYWYRQILGQKVEFLVSFYNNEISEKSEIFDDQFSVERPDGSNFTLKIRSTKLEDSAMYFCASTDRPPSGNTIYFGEGSWLTVV.

The chain recombines TRBV3-1 (or the pseudogene TRBV3-2) with TRBJ2-7, with 8 bases lining up with TRBD2. CDR1 is LGHDT, CDR2 YNNKEL, per germline (reference sequence). The CDR3 is 17 residues long. The junction had 12 bases not matched to a gene; V was cut back by 0 bases and J by 5 bases. CDR3 amino acids: CASSQDPAGDLRDEQYF. Here the CDR3 DNA reads TGTGCCAGCAGCCAAGATCCAGCGGGGGACCTTAGGGACGAGCAGTACTTC.